The TCR beta chain described here comes from a study of blood T cell repertoires in COVID-19. In the study overall: Some COVID-19 samples were acute and others convalescent; all came from the United States, Italy and Spain. T cells, B-cell-depleted T cells, or PBMCs provided the cDNA or gDNA that served as material.

Authors' processing steps: Estimation of nucleated cell counts was performed using reference gene primer amplification. Produced via immunoSEQ multiplex PCR; TCRdb's table is partial and in-frame only. Clone size and the V and J calls come from that table; the DNA yielded D and trimming. Of over 85,000 clones in the sample, about 85% are singletons; the top ten hold less than 2.5%. The V gene lost 4 bases and the J gene lost 4 bases, with 19 bases spanning the gap. The germline V gene has CDR1 SGHTA and CDR2 FQGTGA. The CDR3 is 16 amino acids. The sample was peripheral blood. This chain joins TRBV7-3 and TRBJ1-2; possibly TRBD1 for D (6 bases). The origin of this receptor is a woman between 65 and 79 years old with acute or convalescent COVID-19. The CDR3 region is CASSWTVEYQIYGYTF. The CDR3 DNA reads TGTGCCAGCAGCTGGACAGTCGAATACCAAATCTATGGCTACACCTTC.